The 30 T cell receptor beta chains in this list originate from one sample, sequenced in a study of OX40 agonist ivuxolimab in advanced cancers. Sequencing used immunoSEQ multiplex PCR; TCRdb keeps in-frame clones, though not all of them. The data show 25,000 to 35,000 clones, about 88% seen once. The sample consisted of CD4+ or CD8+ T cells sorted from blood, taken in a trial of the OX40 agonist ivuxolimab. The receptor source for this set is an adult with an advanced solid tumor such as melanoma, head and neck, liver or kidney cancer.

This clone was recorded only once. The CDR3 region has the DNA TGTGCCAGCAGGGCTACCGATTACTATGGCTACACCTTC. Translated: CASRATDYYGYTF. This sequence joins TRBV5-4 and TRBJ1-2; D gene uncertain. The V end was cut by 5 bases, the J end by 3 bases, with 11 bases between. The CDR3 contains 13 residues. The germline CDR1 and CDR2 sequences are SGHNT and YYREEE (reference sequence). Supplemented by reference TRBV5-4 and TRBJ1-2, the full variable domain reads ETGVTQSPTHLIKTRGQQVTLRCSSQSGHNTVSWYQQALGQGPQFIFQYYREEENGRGNFPPRFSGLQFPNYSSELNVNALELDDSALYLCASRATDYYGYTFGSGTRLTVV.

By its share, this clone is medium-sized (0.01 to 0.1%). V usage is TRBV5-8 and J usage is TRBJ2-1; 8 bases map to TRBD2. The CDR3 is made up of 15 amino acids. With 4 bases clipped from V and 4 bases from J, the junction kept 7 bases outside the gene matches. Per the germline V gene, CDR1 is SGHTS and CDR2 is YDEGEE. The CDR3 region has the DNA TGTGCCAGCAGCCCTGAGACTAGCGCTTACAATGAGCAGTTCTTC. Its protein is CASSPETSAYNEQFF.

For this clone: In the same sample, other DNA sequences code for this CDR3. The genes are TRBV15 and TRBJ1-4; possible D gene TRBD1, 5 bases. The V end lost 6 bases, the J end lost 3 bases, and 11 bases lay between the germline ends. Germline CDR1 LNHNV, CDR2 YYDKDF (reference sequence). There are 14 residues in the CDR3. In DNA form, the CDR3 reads TGTGCCACCAGTGGGGGGTTGTCTAATGAAAAACTGTTTTTT. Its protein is CATSGGLSNEKLFF.

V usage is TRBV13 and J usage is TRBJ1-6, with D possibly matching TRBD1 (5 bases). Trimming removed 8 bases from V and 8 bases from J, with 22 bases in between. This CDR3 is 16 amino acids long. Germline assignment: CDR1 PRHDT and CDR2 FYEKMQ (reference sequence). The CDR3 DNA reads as TGTGCCAGCCGAGTAGGGGCCGGGACGGATTATTCACCCCTCCACTTT. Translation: CASRVGAGTDYSPLHF.

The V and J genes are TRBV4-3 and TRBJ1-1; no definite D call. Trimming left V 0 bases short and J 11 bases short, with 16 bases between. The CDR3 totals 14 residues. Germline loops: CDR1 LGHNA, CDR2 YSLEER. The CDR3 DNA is TGCGCCAGCAGCCAAGATCTTGGGGTTGACGGGGCTTTCTTT. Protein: CASSQDLGVDGAFF.

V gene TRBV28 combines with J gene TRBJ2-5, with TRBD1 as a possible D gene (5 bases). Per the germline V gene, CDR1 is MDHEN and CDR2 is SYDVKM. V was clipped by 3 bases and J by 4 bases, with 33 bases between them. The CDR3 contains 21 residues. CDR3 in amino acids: CASSFSLGRGYWSRQGETQYF. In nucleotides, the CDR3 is TGTGCCAGCAGTTTCTCACTGGGTAGGGGATATTGGAGCAGACAAGGAGAGACCCAGTACTTC. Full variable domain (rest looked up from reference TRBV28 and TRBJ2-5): DVKVTQSSRYLVKRTGEKVFLECVQDMDHENMFWYRQDPGLGLRLIYFSYDVKMKEKGDIPEGYSVSREKKERFSLILESASTNQTSMYLCASSFSLGRGYWSRQGETQYFGPGTRLLVL.

Here the CDR3 DNA reads TGTGCCAGCAGTTTGACGGGAGGGCCGACCTACGAGCAGTACTTC. Protein: CASSLTGGPTYEQYF. The rearrangement uses TRBV28 and TRBJ2-7; 8 bases line up with TRBD2. The trim removed 3 bases at V and 2 bases at J, leaving 6 bases unmatched. The CDR3 sequence is 15 residues long. CDR1 and CDR2 (germline): MDHEN, SYDVKM.

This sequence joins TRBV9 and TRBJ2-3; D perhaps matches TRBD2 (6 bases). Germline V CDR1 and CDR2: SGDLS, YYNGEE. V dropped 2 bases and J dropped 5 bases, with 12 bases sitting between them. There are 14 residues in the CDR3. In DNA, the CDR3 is TGTGCCAGCAGCGTCGGAGGGGAGGTAGATACGCAGTATTTT. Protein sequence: CASSVGGEVDTQYF.

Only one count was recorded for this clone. The CDR3 spells CASSLVGTGSYEQYF. The CDR3 DNA follows: TGTGCCAGCAGCTTAGTAGGGACAGGGTCCTACGAGCAGTACTTC. The chain uses TRBV11-1 and TRBJ2-7; 9 bases are a match to TRBD1. Germline CDR1 is SGHAT and CDR2 is FQDESV (reference sequence). The CDR3 consists of 15 residues. V trimming: 1 base; J trimming: 1 base; junction bases outside the gene matches: 2.

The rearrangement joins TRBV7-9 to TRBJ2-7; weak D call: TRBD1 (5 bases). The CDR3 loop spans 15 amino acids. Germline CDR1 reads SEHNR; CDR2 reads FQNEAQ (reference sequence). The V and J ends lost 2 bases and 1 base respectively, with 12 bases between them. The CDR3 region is CASSLIQGLSYEQYF. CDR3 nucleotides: TGTGCCAGCAGCTTAATCCAGGGTCTTTCCTACGAGCAGTACTTC. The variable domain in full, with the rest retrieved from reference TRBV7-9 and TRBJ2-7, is DTGVSQNPRHKITKRGQNVTFRCDPISEHNRLYWYRQTLGQGPEFLTYFQNEAQLEKSRLLSDRFSAERPKGSFSTLEIQRTEQGDSAMYLCASSLIQGLSYEQYFGPGTRLTVT.

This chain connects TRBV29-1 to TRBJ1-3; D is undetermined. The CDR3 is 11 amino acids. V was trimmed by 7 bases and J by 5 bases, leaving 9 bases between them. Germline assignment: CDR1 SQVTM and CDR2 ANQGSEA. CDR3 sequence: CSAQQRNTIYF. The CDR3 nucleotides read TGCAGCGCGCAACAGAGAAACACCATATATTTT.

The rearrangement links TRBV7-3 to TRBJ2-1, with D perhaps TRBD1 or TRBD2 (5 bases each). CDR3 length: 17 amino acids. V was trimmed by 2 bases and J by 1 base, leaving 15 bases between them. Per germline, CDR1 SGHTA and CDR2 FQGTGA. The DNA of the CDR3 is TGTGCCAGCAGCTTAGGGCAGGGTCGGGGTTCCTACAATGAGCAGTTCTTC. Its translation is CASSLGQGRGSYNEQFF.

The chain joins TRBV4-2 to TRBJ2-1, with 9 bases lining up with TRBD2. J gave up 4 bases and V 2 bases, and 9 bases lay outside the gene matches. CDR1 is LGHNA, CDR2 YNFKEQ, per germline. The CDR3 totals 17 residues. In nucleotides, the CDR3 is TGTGCCAGCAGCCAACCTACCTTAGCGGGGGTATACAATGAGCAGTTCTTC. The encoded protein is CASSQPTLAGVYNEQFF.

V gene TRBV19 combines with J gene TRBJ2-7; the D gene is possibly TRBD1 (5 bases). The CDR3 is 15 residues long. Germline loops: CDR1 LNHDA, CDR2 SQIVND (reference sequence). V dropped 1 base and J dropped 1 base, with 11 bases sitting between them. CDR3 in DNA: TGTGCCAGTAGTATAGCCACAGGAAGGTCCTACGAGCAGTACTTC. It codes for CASSIATGRSYEQYF.

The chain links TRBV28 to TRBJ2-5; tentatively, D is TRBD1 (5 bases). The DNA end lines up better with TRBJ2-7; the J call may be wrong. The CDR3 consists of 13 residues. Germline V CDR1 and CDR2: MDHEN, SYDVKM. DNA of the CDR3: TGTGCCAGCAGTTTGGTAGGGGTCGACGAGCAGTACTTC. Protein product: CASSLVGVDEQYF.

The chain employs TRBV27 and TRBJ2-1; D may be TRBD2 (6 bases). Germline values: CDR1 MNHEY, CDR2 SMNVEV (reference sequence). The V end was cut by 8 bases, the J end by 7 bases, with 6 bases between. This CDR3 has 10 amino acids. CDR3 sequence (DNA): TGTGCCAGCGCGGGGAATGAGCAGTTCTTC. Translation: CASAGNEQFF.

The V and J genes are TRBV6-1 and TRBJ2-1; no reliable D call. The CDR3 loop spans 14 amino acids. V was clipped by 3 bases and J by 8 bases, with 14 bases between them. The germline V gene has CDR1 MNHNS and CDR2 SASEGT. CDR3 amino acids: CASSEYGFVDEQFF. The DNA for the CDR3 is TGTGCCAGCAGTGAGTACGGGTTTGTAGATGAGCAGTTCTTC.

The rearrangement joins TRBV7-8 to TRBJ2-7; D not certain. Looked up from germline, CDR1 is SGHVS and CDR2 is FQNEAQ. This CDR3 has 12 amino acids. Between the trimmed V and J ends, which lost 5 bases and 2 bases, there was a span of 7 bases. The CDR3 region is CASSLVAYEQYF. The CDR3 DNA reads TGTGCCAGCAGCCTAGTTGCCTACGAGCAGTACTTC.

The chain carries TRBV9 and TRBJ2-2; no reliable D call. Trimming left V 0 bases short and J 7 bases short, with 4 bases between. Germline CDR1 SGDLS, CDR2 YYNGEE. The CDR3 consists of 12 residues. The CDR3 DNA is TGTGCCAGCAGCGTAGGTTACGGGGAGCTGTTTTTT. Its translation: CASSVGYGELFF.

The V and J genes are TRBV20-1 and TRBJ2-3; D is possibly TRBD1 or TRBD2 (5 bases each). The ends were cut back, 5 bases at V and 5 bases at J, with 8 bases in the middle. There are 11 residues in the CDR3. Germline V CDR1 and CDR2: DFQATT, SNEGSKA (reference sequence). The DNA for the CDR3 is TGCAGTGCTTGGGGGAAAGATACGCAGTATTTT. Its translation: CSAWGKDTQYF.

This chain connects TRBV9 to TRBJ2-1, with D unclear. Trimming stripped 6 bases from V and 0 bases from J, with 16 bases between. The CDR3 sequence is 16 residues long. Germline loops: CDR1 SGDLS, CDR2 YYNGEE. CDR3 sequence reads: CASIRFRKSSYNEQFF. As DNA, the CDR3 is TGTGCCAGCATTCGTTTCCGGAAGAGCTCCTACAATGAGCAGTTCTTC.

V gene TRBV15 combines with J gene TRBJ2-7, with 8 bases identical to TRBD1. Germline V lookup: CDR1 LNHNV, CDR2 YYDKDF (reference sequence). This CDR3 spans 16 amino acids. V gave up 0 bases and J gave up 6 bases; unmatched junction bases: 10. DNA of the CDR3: TGTGCCACCAGCAGAGATCTCGGGACAGGTAAACGCGAGCAGTACTTC. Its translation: CATSRDLGTGKREQYF. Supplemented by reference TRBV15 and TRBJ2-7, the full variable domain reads DAMVIQNPRYQVTQFGKPVTLSCSQTLNHNVMYWYQQKSSQAPKLLFHYYDKDFNNEADTPDNFQSRRPNTSFCFLDIRSPGLGDTAMYLCATSRDLGTGKREQYFGPGTRLTVT.

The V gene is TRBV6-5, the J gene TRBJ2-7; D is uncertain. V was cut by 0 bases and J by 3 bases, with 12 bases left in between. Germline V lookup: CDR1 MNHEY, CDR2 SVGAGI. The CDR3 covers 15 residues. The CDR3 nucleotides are TGTGCCAGCAGTTACTCGTGGCCCCGAGGCTACGAGCAGTACTTC. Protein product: CASSYSWPRGYEQYF.

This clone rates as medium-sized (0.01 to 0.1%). The CDR3 reads CASSSGVTGELFF. DNA for the CDR3: TGTGCCAGCAGTTCCGGAGTCACCGGGGAGCTGTTTTTT. The rearrangement links TRBV2 to TRBJ2-2; D remains unclear. Germline V gives CDR1 SNHLY, CDR2 FYNNEI. The length of the CDR3 is 13 residues. V was shortened by 5 bases and J by 4 bases, with 8 bases between the two germline ends.

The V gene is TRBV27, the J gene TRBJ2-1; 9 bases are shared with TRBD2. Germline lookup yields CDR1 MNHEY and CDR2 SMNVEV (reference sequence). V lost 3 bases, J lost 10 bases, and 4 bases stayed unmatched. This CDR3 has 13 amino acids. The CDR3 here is CASSLGLAWEQFF. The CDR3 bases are TGTGCCAGCAGTTTGGGACTAGCTTGGGAGCAGTTCTTC.

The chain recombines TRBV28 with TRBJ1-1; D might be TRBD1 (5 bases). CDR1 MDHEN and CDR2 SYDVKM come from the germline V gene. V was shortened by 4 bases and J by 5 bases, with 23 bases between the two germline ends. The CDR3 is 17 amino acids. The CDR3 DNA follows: TGTGCCAGCAGTTCGCCTGGGCGGGGGGAGTTGGGGACTGAAGCTTTCTTT. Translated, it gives CASSSPGRGELGTEAFF. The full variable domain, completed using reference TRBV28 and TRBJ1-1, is DVKVTQSSRYLVKRTGEKVFLECVQDMDHENMFWYRQDPGLGLRLIYFSYDVKMKEKGDIPEGYSVSREKKERFSLILESASTNQTSMYLCASSSPGRGELGTEAFFGQGTRLTVV.

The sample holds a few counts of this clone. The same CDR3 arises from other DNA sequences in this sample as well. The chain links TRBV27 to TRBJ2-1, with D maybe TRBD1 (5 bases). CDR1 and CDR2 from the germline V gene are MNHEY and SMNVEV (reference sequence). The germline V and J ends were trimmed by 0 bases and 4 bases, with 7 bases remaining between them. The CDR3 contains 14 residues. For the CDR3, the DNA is TGTGCCAGCAGTTTATCGGACAAGTACAATGAGCAGTTCTTC. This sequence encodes CASSLSDKYNEQFF.

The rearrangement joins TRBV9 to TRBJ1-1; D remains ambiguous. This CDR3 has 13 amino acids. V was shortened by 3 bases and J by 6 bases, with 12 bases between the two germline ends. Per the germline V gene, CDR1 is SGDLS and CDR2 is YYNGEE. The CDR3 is CASSAPEGPEAFF. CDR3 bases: TGTGCCAGCAGCGCCCCGGAGGGCCCTGAAGCTTTCTTT.

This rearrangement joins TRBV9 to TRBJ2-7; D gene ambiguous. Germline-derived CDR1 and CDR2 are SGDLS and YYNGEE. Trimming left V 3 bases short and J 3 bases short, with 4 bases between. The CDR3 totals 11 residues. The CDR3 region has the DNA TGTGCCAGCAGCGAGAACTACGAGCAGTACTTC. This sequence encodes CASSENYEQYF.

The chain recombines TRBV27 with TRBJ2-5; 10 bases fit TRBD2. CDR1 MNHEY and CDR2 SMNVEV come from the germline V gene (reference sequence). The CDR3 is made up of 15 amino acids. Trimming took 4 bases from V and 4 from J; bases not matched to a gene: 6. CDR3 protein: CASSSLAGVAETQYF. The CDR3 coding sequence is TGTGCCAGCAGTTCCCTAGCGGGAGTGGCAGAGACCCAGTACTTC.